This T cell receptor beta chain was obtained from a study of identical twins. V dropped 0 bases and J dropped 8 bases, with 11 bases sitting between them. There are 15 residues in the CDR3. Germline CDR1 reads SGHAT; CDR2 reads FQNNGV. This clonotype was detected a few times. TCRdb passed the 5' RACE reads through MiXCR, listing each CDR3 protein once. In the table there are around 1.7 million distinct CDR3 sequences, 32% of which are singletons. The specimen sequenced was cord blood. The sequence derives from a newborn girl in good health. This chain links TRBV11-2 with TRBJ1-6; D gene unclear. CDR3 nucleotides: TGTGCCAGCAGCTTAGATCCGGCAGGAGATTCACCCCTCCACTTT. Translation: CASSLDPAGDSPLHF.